This T cell receptor (beta chain) was found in a study of human T cells and chemical hapten exposure. Study details: The sensitizer, 2% DPC, was used on around 2 cm by around 2 cm of upper inner arm skin.

CDR3 size: 15 residues. J lost 2 bases, V lost 3 bases, and 5 bases had no gene match. TCRdb reprocessed the RACE reads with MiXCR, giving one entry per CDR3 protein. The sample holds some 340,000 distinct CDR3 sequences, around 7% seen once. Time point: patch test 1, 2 weeks after DPC sensitization. Sample treatment: therapeutic diphenylcyclopropenone sensitization with weekly scalp DPC. This clonotype was found a few times. The sequencing here drew on whole blood, taken in connection with sensitization to the hapten diphenylcyclopropenone (DPC). The TCR originated in a woman aged 18-30 years with alopecia areata. Some clones in this sample may be carry-over from other donors' samples. The genes are TRBV12-3 or TRBV12-4 and TRBJ2-5; TRBD2 aligns across 8 bases. The DNA for the CDR3 is TGTGCCAGCAGTTTTATCGGGGGGGGACAAGAGACCCAGTACTTC. Translating gives CASSFIGGGQETQYF.